These 4 T cell receptor beta chains were all obtained from the same sample, sequenced in a study of blood T cell repertoires in COVID-19. TCRdb's copy holds only in-frame clones and misses some; the assay was immunoSEQ multiplex PCR. The table has 200,000 to 250,000 clones, 85% to 90% seen once. Source material: PBMCs or T cells enriched from blood (not recorded which). The source of these receptors is a man younger than 40 who had been exposed to COVID-19.

V and J are TRBV18 and TRBJ1-3; TRBD1 is a possible D gene (5 bases). The CDR3 runs 15 residues. The germline CDR1 and CDR2 sequences are KGHSH and LQKENI. Deletions cut 3 bases from V and 0 bases from J, with 9 bases between. The CDR3 bases are TGTGCCAGCTCACCCGAGACAGCCTCTGGAAACACCATATATTTT. Its protein product is CASSPETASGNTIYF.

V is TRBV7-8 and J is TRBJ2-2; no firm D call. The germline CDR1 and CDR2 sequences are SGHVS and FQNEAQ. V gave up 2 bases and J gave up 7 bases, with 20 bases separating them. This CDR3 region has 17 residues. CDR3 sequence (DNA): TGTGCCAGCAGCTTACTGGCATATCACCCCCTAGACGGGGAGCTGTTTTTT. It specifies CASSLLAYHPLDGELFF.

The chain recombines TRBV19 with TRBJ2-5; 8 positions agree with TRBD2. Looked up from germline, CDR1 is LNHDA and CDR2 is SQIVND (reference sequence). This CDR3 comprises 13 residues. V dropped 4 bases and J dropped 10; count of bases not matched to a gene: 8. The CDR3 spells CASSTPGGLDQYF. For the CDR3, the DNA is TGTGCCAGTAGTACACCGGGGGGGCTTGACCAGTACTTC.

The chain combines TRBV5-6 with TRBJ1-4, with D maybe TRBD1 (5 bases). Germline CDR1 and CDR2: SGHDT and YYEEEE. Trimming removed 0 bases at V and 5 bases at J, with 5 bases between. CDR3 length: 13 amino acids. CDR3 sequence (DNA): TGTGCCAGCAGCTTGGACAGGAATGAAAAACTGTTTTTT. This sequence encodes CASSLDRNEKLFF.